A selection of T cell receptor beta chains follows, all from one sample in a study of cytotoxic CD8 clonotypes in ibrutinib-treated CLL. Some clones are missing from TCRdb's copy, which holds only in-frame ones; the method was immunoSEQ multiplex PCR. In the table there are some 130,000 clones, 70% to 90% of which are singletons. Sample: PBMCs, taken after 24 months of ibrutinib treatment. All receptors derive from a human donor with chronic lymphocytic leukemia. Both conserved end residues are part of each CDR3. The D gene is left open where the match is weak. Some rows mark clone size as missing; the rest say once, few, many or name a class of expanded clone.

D gene: TRBD1
V gene: TRBV29-1
J gene: TRBJ1-5
clone size: -
CDR3 length: 15
CDR3 DNA: TGCAGCGTTGGACAGGGGGCCTCTGGCAATCAGCCCCAGCATTTT
CDR3 protein: CSVGQGASGNQPQHF

D gene: -
V gene: TRBV9
J gene: TRBJ1-4
clone size: few
CDR3 length: 17
CDR3 DNA: TGTGCCAGCAGCGTAGGGGGAGCCCGAGTCGTTAATGAAAAACTGTTTTTT
CDR3 protein: CASSVGGARVVNEKLFF

D gene: -
V gene: TRBV6-5
J gene: TRBJ1-1
clone size: -
CDR3 length: 15
CDR3 DNA: TGTGCCAGCAGTTACTCGGCAGGGTCGAACACTGAAGCTTTCTTT
CDR3 protein: CASSYSAGSNTEAFF

D gene: -
V gene: TRBV2
J gene: TRBJ1-3
clone size: -
CDR3 length: 14
CDR3 DNA: TGTGCCAGCAGCTTCGGTCTCTCTGGAAACACCATATATTTT
CDR3 protein: CASSFGLSGNTIYF

D gene: -
V gene: TRBV5-4
J gene: TRBJ2-2
clone size: -
CDR3 length: 12
CDR3 DNA: TGTGCCGGCCAATTCCAAGCCGGGGAGCTGTTTTTT
CDR3 protein: CAGQFQAGELFF

D gene: TRBD2
V gene: TRBV7-2
J gene: TRBJ2-3
clone size: -
CDR3 length: 15
CDR3 DNA: TGTGCCAGCAGCGTAGCGGGGGGGCCGACAGATATGCAGTATTTT
CDR3 protein: CASSVAGGPTDMQYF

D gene: TRBD1
V gene: TRBV7-2
J gene: TRBJ1-2
clone size: -
CDR3 length: 16
CDR3 DNA: TGTGCCAGCAGCTTTTACAGGGGACTAGCTAACTATGGCTACACCTTC
CDR3 protein: CASSFYRGLANYGYTF

D gene: -
V gene: TRBV28
J gene: TRBJ1-2
clone size: many
CDR3 length: 15
CDR3 DNA: TGTGCCAGCAGTGAATGGAGACAGCCGAACTATGGCTACACCTTC
CDR3 protein: CASSEWRQPNYGYTF

D gene: -
V gene: TRBV14
J gene: TRBJ2-1
clone size: -
CDR3 length: 17
CDR3 DNA: TGTGCCAGCAGCCAAATGATCCCGAATCCCACCGGGGGTGAGCAGTTCTTC
CDR3 protein: CASSQMIPNPTGGEQFF

D gene: -
V gene: TRBV10-2
J gene: TRBJ1-5
clone size: -
CDR3 length: 13
CDR3 DNA: TGCGCCAGTGAGGACACGGGGGGTCAGCCCCAGCATTTT
CDR3 protein: CASEDTGGQPQHF

D gene: -
V gene: TRBV6-6
J gene: TRBJ2-1
clone size: -
CDR3 length: 12
CDR3 DNA: TGTGCCAGCAGGCCCTCCTACAATGAGCAGTTCTTC
CDR3 protein: CASRPSYNEQFF

D gene: -
V gene: TRBV18
J gene: TRBJ2-7
clone size: -
CDR3 length: 15
CDR3 DNA: TGTGCCAGCTCACCCCAGGGAAGGTCAGGGTACGAGCAGTACTTC
CDR3 protein: CASSPQGRSGYEQYF

D gene: TRBD1
V gene: TRBV28
J gene: TRBJ1-2
clone size: -
CDR3 length: 15
CDR3 DNA: TGTGCCAGCACCCACCCGGACAGGGTTAACTATGGCTACACCTTC
CDR3 protein: CASTHPDRVNYGYTF

D gene: -
V gene: TRBV4-1
J gene: TRBJ2-7
clone size: -
CDR3 length: 16
CDR3 DNA: TGCGCCAGCAGCCAAGGGTCCGGGGATACGGTTTTCGAGCAGTACTTC
CDR3 protein: CASSQGSGDTVFEQYF

D gene: -
V gene: TRBV19
J gene: TRBJ2-7
clone size: -
CDR3 length: 12
CDR3 DNA: TGTGCCAGTAGTATAGTAGGGGCCGAGCAGTACTTC
CDR3 protein: CASSIVGAEQYF

D gene: -
V gene: TRBV5-1
J gene: TRBJ1-5
clone size: -
CDR3 length: 15
CDR3 DNA: TGCGCCAGCAGCCCGGAAGGGGGGCGCAATCAGCCCCAGCATTTT
CDR3 protein: CASSPEGGRNQPQHF

D gene: TRBD1
V gene: TRBV10-3
J gene: TRBJ2-7
clone size: -
CDR3 length: 13
CDR3 DNA: TGTGCCGTGCGGACAGGGGACTCCTACGAGCAGTACTTC
CDR3 protein: CAVRTGDSYEQYF

D gene: -
V gene: TRBV5-4
J gene: TRBJ2-7
clone size: -
CDR3 length: 12
CDR3 DNA: TGTGCCAGCAGTGCCGATCCCTACGAGCAGTACTTC
CDR3 protein: CASSADPYEQYF

D gene: -
V gene: TRBV20-1
J gene: TRBJ1-2
clone size: -
CDR3 length: 10
CDR3 DNA: TGCAGTGCTAGAAACTATGGCTACACCTTC
CDR3 protein: CSARNYGYTF

D gene: -
V gene: TRBV11-2
J gene: TRBJ2-2
clone size: -
CDR3 length: 16
CDR3 DNA: TGTGCCAGCAGCTTAGATAAGCTCCCCCGAACCGGGGAGCTGTTTTTT
CDR3 protein: CASSLDKLPRTGELFF

D gene: -
V gene: TRBV27
J gene: TRBJ1-3
clone size: -
CDR3 length: 14
CDR3 DNA: TGTGCCAGCAGCCGCGCAGGGTCCGGAAACACCATATATTTT
CDR3 protein: CASSRAGSGNTIYF

D gene: TRBD1
V gene: TRBV6-6
J gene: TRBJ1-1
clone size: once
CDR3 length: 13
CDR3 DNA: TGTGCCAGCGCAAGACAGGGGAACACTGAAGCTTTCTTT
CDR3 protein: CASARQGNTEAFF

D gene: TRBD1
V gene: TRBV7-9
J gene: TRBJ1-1
clone size: -
CDR3 length: 15
CDR3 DNA: TGTGCCAGCAGCTGGGGGCAGGGGGCAGAAACTGAAGCTTTCTTT
CDR3 protein: CASSWGQGAETEAFF

D gene: -
V gene: TRBV5-1
J gene: TRBJ2-1
clone size: -
CDR3 length: 15
CDR3 DNA: TGCGCCAGCAGCTGGAACCCCGGTGAGGGCAATGAGCAGTTCTTC
CDR3 protein: CASSWNPGEGNEQFF

D gene: TRBD2
V gene: TRBV6-5
J gene: TRBJ2-3
clone size: -
CDR3 length: 14
CDR3 DNA: TGTGCCAGCCGGGCGGGGGGGCGCACAGATACGCAGTATTTT
CDR3 protein: CASRAGGRTDTQYF

D gene: TRBD1
V gene: TRBV30
J gene: TRBJ1-5
clone size: -
CDR3 length: 14
CDR3 DNA: TGTGCCTGGAGTGGGACAGGGGGCGTTGAGCCCCAGCATTTT
CDR3 protein: CAWSGTGGVEPQHF

D gene: -
V gene: TRBV18
J gene: TRBJ1-3
clone size: -
CDR3 length: 16
CDR3 DNA: TGTGCCAGCTCACTCTCGGACACGGGATCTGGAAACACCATATATTTT
CDR3 protein: CASSLSDTGSGNTIYF